A single TCR beta chain is shown here with its context. This record comes from a study of blood T cell repertoires in COVID-19. Study-level background: PBMCs, B-cell-depleted T cells, or T cells provided the cDNA or gDNA that made up the material.

Sequencing was performed with immunoSEQ multiplex PCR; in TCRdb, only in-frame clones are kept and a portion is missing. The data hold some 450,000 clones, with 80% to 90% observed a single time. Looked up from germline, CDR1 is SGHAT and CDR2 is FQNNGV. This CDR3 has 18 residues. Trimming at V came to 0 bases and at J to 1 base, leaving 11 bases not matched to a gene. This clonotype was obtained from a man younger than 30 with COVID-19, enrolled during active disease. The J gene is TRBJ2-5, the V gene TRBV11-2; 7 bases map to TRBD1. Sequencing was carried out using peripheral blood. CDR3 bases: TGTGCCAGCAGCTTAGATGGGCTCGCGGACAGGATCCAAGAGACCCAGTACTTC. Translating it yields CASSLDGLADRIQETQYF.